Here is one T cell receptor beta chain with its context. The data belong to a study of CD8 T cells in Susac syndrome. About the study: The Susac syndrome patients were therapy-naive, on corticosteroids, or on intravenous immunoglobulin alone at blood draw.

The CDR3 loop spans 12 amino acids. Germline V gene sequence: CDR1 DFQATT, CDR2 SNEGSKA (reference sequence). V lost 6 bases to trimming and J lost 2 bases, with 10 bases between them. With random hexamers, about 0.45 to 1 ug RNA was reverse transcribed. Amplification of TCR beta CDR3 across 54 Vbeta and 13 Jbeta was performed with immunoSEQ multiplex PCR. TCRdb called the immunoSEQ multiplex PCR reads again in MiXCR, with one record for every CDR3 protein. The table has some 150,000 distinct CDR3 sequences, 90% to 95% seen once; the top ten hold 0.15% to 0.2%. This TCR derives from a human donor with Susac syndrome. The V and J genes are TRBV20-1 and TRBJ2-5; tentatively, D is TRBD2 (5 bases). The material sequenced was CD4+ T cells from PBMCs. The DNA of the CDR3 is TGCAGTGCCCAACTAGGACAAGAGACCCAGTACTTC. Its translation: CSAQLGQETQYF.